These 24 T cell receptor beta chains originate from one sample sequenced in a study of blood T cell repertoires in COVID-19. The data were produced by immunoSEQ multiplex PCR, yet TCRdb's version contains in-frame clones alone and is incomplete. Of roughly 200,000 clones listed, around 84% are singletons. The specimen was peripheral blood. These receptors all come from a man aged 40-55 years with active or convalescent COVID-19.

The CDR3 protein is CASSGQGGNQPQHF. DNA of the CDR3: TGTGCCAGCAGCGGACAGGGGGGCAATCAGCCCCAGCATTTT. The chain combines TRBV6-5 with TRBJ1-5; 10 bases line up with TRBD1. CDR3 length: 14 residues. The ends lost 6 bases at V and 2 bases at J; junction bases unmatched: 1. The V gene's germline CDR1 is MNHEY and CDR2 SVGAGI.

V gene TRBV2 combines with J gene TRBJ2-2, with TRBD2 matching over 12 bases. V trimming: 6 bases; J trimming: 6 bases; junction bases outside the gene matches: 5. The CDR3 consists of 15 residues. Germline assignment: CDR1 SNHLY and CDR2 FYNNEI. The CDR3 is CASRASGGAAGELFF. The CDR3 DNA follows: TGTGCCAGCAGGGCTAGCGGGGGGGCGGCCGGGGAGCTGTTTTTT.

The J gene is TRBJ1-3, the V gene TRBV2; the D is unclear. The germline gives CDR1 SNHLY, CDR2 FYNNEI. V was trimmed by 6 bases and J by 0 bases, leaving 15 bases between them. There are 16 residues in the CDR3. The CDR3 bases are TGTGCCAGCAGCCGCATTACTTCCAACTCTGGAAACACCATATATTTT. Translating it yields CASSRITSNSGNTIYF. The full variable domain, with the rest looked up from reference TRBV2 and TRBJ1-3, is EPEVTQTPSHQVTQMGQEVILRCVPISNHLYFYWYRQILGQKVEFLVSFYNNEISEKSEIFDDQFSVERPDGSNFTLKIRSTKLEDSAMYFCASSRITSNSGNTIYFGEGSWLTVV.

The chain employs TRBV30 and TRBJ1-6; 7 nucleotides line up with TRBD1. This CDR3 contains 15 residues. V lost 3 bases and J lost 16; bases outside the gene matches: 18. Germline assignment: CDR1 GTSNPN and CDR2 SVGIG (reference sequence). The CDR3 DNA is TGTGCCTGGAGACGGTCGGGACAGTCCTTCACCCGACTCCACTTT. It encodes CAWRRSGQSFTRLHF.

This clone was counted a few times. V gene TRBV19 combines with J gene TRBJ1-5, with TRBD1 matching 7 bases. The V and J ends lost 5 bases and 9 bases, in that order; junction bases with no gene match: 4. Germline lookup yields CDR1 LNHDA and CDR2 SQIVND (reference sequence). There are 12 residues in the CDR3. This CDR3 reads CASSQQGRPQHF. The CDR3 DNA sequence: TGTGCCAGTAGTCAACAGGGGAGGCCCCAGCATTTT. The full variable domain, completed using reference TRBV19 and TRBJ1-5, is DGGITQSPKYLFRKEGQNVTLSCEQNLNHDAMYWYRQDPGQGLRLIYYSQIVNDFQKGDIAEGYSVSREKKESFPLTVTSAQKNPTAFYLCASSQQGRPQHFGDGTRLSIL.

This chain uses TRBV9 with TRBJ2-3, with 11 bases lining up with TRBD2. Trimming cost V 3 bases and J 6 bases; bases outside gene matches: 6. CDR1 and CDR2 from the germline V gene are SGDLS and YYNGEE. The CDR3 covers 15 residues. CDR3 in amino acids: CASSGSGGAWDTQYF. The CDR3 nucleotides read TGTGCCAGCAGCGGTAGCGGGGGGGCCTGGGATACGCAGTATTTT.

V and J are TRBV5-4 and TRBJ1-1, with D maybe TRBD1 (5 bases). The length of the CDR3 is 14 residues. The germline V gene has CDR1 SGHNT and CDR2 YYREEE (reference sequence). The V gene lost 2 bases and the J gene lost 4 bases, with 12 bases spanning the gap. The CDR3, as DNA: TGTGCCAGCAGCTTAAGGGGTGCGCCCACTGAAGCTTTCTTT. Its protein product is CASSLRGAPTEAFF. Variable domain in full (rest from reference TRBV5-4 and TRBJ1-1): ETGVTQSPTHLIKTRGQQVTLRCSSQSGHNTVSWYQQALGQGPQFIFQYYREEENGRGNFPPRFSGLQFPNYSSELNVNALELDDSALYLCASSLRGAPTEAFFGQGTRLTVV.

The rearrangement links TRBV30 to TRBJ2-3; 10 bases map to TRBD2. The CDR3 contains 14 residues. CDR1 is GTSNPN, CDR2 SVGIG, per germline (reference sequence). V shed 3 bases and J 4 bases; nucleotides not matched to a gene: 4. The CDR3 here is CAWRASGGADTQYF. The DNA for the CDR3 is TGTGCCTGGAGGGCTAGCGGGGGCGCAGATACGCAGTATTTT.

This chain uses TRBV5-1 with TRBJ2-5; D is possibly TRBD1 (6 bases). Trimming took off 4 bases at V and 1 base at J, with 8 bases between the two ends. The CDR3 has 13 residues. CDR1 SGHRS and CDR2 YFSETQ come from the germline V gene. CDR3 sequence reads: CASSRTAQETQYF. The CDR3 nucleotides read TGCGCCAGCAGCCGGACAGCCCAAGAGACCCAGTACTTC.

The chain recombines TRBV7-8 with TRBJ2-1, with 9 bases aligning to TRBD1. V was pared by 5 bases and J by 6 bases, with 8 bases of the junction left unmatched. The CDR3 length is 15 residues. Germline V gene lookup returns CDR1 SGHVS and CDR2 FQNEAQ. CDR3 in amino acids: CASSPDRGGANEQFF. The DNA of the CDR3 is TGTGCCAGCAGCCCAGACAGGGGGGGTGCCAATGAGCAGTTCTTC. Drawing the rest from reference TRBV7-8 and TRBJ2-1, the complete variable domain is GAGVSQSPRYKVAKRGQDVALRCDPISGHVSLFWYQQALGQGPEFLTYFQNEAQLDKSGLPSDRFFAERPEGSVSTLKIQRTQQEDSAVYLCASSPDRGGANEQFFGPGTRLTVL.

The chain uses TRBV4-3 and TRBJ2-7; 8 bases map to TRBD1. Germline V CDR1 and CDR2: LGHNA, YSLEER. Germline trimming cut 0 bases from V and 1 base from J; bases unmatched to any gene: 8. The CDR3 is 17 amino acids. CDR3 residues: CASSQEWNRGFSYEQYF. Written as DNA, the CDR3 is TGCGCCAGCAGCCAAGAGTGGAACAGGGGGTTTTCCTACGAGCAGTACTTC.

V gene TRBV19 combines with J gene TRBJ2-3; a weak D match, TRBD2 (6 bases). The CDR3 loop spans 15 amino acids. Germline CDR1 reads LNHDA; CDR2 reads SQIVND (reference sequence). V lost 8 bases, J lost 2 bases, and 17 bases lay in between. The CDR3 protein is CASAYRDSTTDTQYF. The CDR3 DNA is TGTGCCAGTGCATACCGGGACTCGACCACAGATACGCAGTATTTT.

CDR3 coding DNA: TGTGCCAGCACCACAGGGGGCAATGAGCAGTTCTTC. Translation: CASTTGGNEQFF. The rearrangement links TRBV6-5 to TRBJ2-1, with 8 positions matching TRBD1. The CDR3 runs to 12 residues. Per germline, CDR1 MNHEY and CDR2 SVGAGI. V was pared by 7 bases and J by 6 bases, with 2 bases of the junction left unmatched.

V and J are TRBV24-1 and TRBJ1-2, with D perhaps matching TRBD1 (5 bases). CDR1 KGHDR and CDR2 SFDVKD come from the germline V gene. Trimming shortened V by 4 bases and J by 7 bases, and 9 bases separated the two germline ends. The CDR3 is 12 amino acids. As DNA, the CDR3 is TGTGCCACCAGTGACCAGGGTGCTGGCTACACCTTC. Its protein is CATSDQGAGYTF.

The chain has TRBV6-1 and TRBJ2-7; weak D call: TRBD1 (6 bases). This CDR3 comprises 14 residues. The germline V gene has CDR1 MNHNS and CDR2 SASEGT. V was cut by 0 bases and J by 3 bases, with 9 bases left in between. The CDR3 region is CASSEAGAFYEQYF. The DNA for the CDR3 is TGTGCCAGCAGTGAAGCGGGGGCATTCTACGAGCAGTACTTC.

The rearrangement links TRBV5-1 to TRBJ2-5; D not resolved. The ends were cut back, 0 bases at V and 4 bases at J, with 16 bases in the middle. The CDR3 is made up of 16 amino acids. Germline V gene lookup returns CDR1 SGHRS and CDR2 YFSETQ. CDR3 sequence reads: CASSLAGPLRGETQYF. The CDR3 bases are TGCGCCAGCAGCTTGGCCGGTCCCCTCCGAGGAGAGACCCAGTACTTC.

The chain employs TRBV7-3 and TRBJ2-3, with 11 bases that match TRBD2. The germline V gene encodes CDR1 SGHTA and CDR2 FQGTGA. The J segment lost 1 base and the V segment lost 5 bases, leaving 2 bases of the junction unmatched. The CDR3 covers 15 residues. CDR3: CASSKGLAGTDTQYF. The CDR3 DNA is TGTGCCAGCAGCAAGGGACTAGCGGGCACAGATACGCAGTATTTT.

V and J are TRBV10-2 and TRBJ1-6, with 8 bases lining up with TRBD1. The CDR3 runs 15 residues. The V and J ends lost 3 bases and 9 bases, in that order; junction bases with no gene match: 7. Germline V gene lookup returns CDR1 WSHSY and CDR2 SAAADI. The CDR3 loop is CASSERAGGVSPLHF. CDR3 sequence (DNA): TGCGCCAGCAGTGAAAGAGCAGGGGGCGTTTCACCCCTCCACTTT.

The chain employs TRBV11-3 and TRBJ2-3; possible D gene TRBD2, 6 bases. CDR3 length: 17 residues. V was clipped by 1 base and J by 1 base, with 15 bases between them. Germline loops: CDR1 SGHNT, CDR2 YENEEA. The CDR3 is CASSLGRLELGTDTQYF. The CDR3 DNA sequence: TGTGCCAGCAGCTTAGGTAGACTAGAGCTCGGCACAGATACGCAGTATTTT.

The V and J genes are TRBV27 and TRBJ2-2; D may be TRBD1 (6 bases). V was cut by 3 bases and J by 8 bases, with 16 bases left in between. This CDR3 spans 15 amino acids. Germline V CDR1 and CDR2: MNHEY, SMNVEV (reference sequence). This chain's CDR3 is CASSFWGQSVGELFF. The CDR3 coding sequence is TGTGCCAGCAGTTTTTGGGGGCAGTCCGTAGGGGAGCTGTTTTTT.

V and J are TRBV2 and TRBJ2-5; possibly TRBD1 for D (6 bases). Germline-derived CDR1 and CDR2 are SNHLY and FYNNEI. With 5 bases removed from V and 2 bases from J, the gap between germline ends came to 12 bases. This CDR3 is built from 14 residues. The CDR3 protein is CASSQDRTQETQYF. CDR3 DNA sequence: TGTGCCAGCAGTCAAGACAGGACGCAAGAGACCCAGTACTTC.

V gene TRBV19 combines with J gene TRBJ1-6, with a tentative D call TRBD1 (5 bases). V was shortened by 6 bases and J by 0 bases, with 18 bases between the two germline ends. Germline CDR1 is LNHDA and CDR2 is SQIVND (reference sequence). The CDR3 sequence is 18 residues long. This CDR3 is CASSSGTPASSYNSPLHF. The CDR3, as DNA: TGTGCCAGTAGCAGCGGGACGCCGGCGAGCTCCTATAATTCACCCCTCCACTTT.

The V and J genes are TRBV11-2 and TRBJ2-2; D is perhaps TRBD1 (6 bases). This CDR3 comprises 14 residues. Looked up from germline, CDR1 is SGHAT and CDR2 is FQNNGV. The ends were cut back, 4 bases at V and 6 bases at J, with 12 bases in the middle. The CDR3 spells CASSSLQGSGELFF. CDR3 bases: TGTGCCAGCAGCTCCTTGCAGGGGTCCGGGGAGCTGTTTTTT.

The V call is TRBV4-1, the J call TRBJ2-2, with a possible D match to TRBD2 (6 bases). Trimming pared 2 bases from V and 0 bases from J, leaving 19 bases between. The CDR3 sequence is 19 residues long. CDR1 MGHRA and CDR2 YSYEKL come from the germline V gene. The CDR3 here is CASSQSRPSDKANTGELFF. The DNA of the CDR3 is TGCGCCAGCAGCCAATCCCGGCCTAGCGACAAAGCGAACACCGGGGAGCTGTTTTTT.